Following are 23 T cell receptor beta chains from one sample sequenced in a study of shared clonotypes between healthy human individuals (dated by TCRdb to the early 2020s). Libraries came from the immunoSEQ multiplex PCR assay. TCRdb took over this immuneACCESS table, retaining in-frame rearrangements with V and J assigned. Such tables are incomplete; in checked studies, under half of the missing clones stem from an unresolved V gene, and the remainder is unexplained. In this sample the table shows roughly 2.1 million clones, more than 85% of which occur a single time. Together, the top ten hold roughly 1.8% of the sample. CD8 naive samples were obtained by positive selection for CCR7 among CD45RO-negative cells, yielding a CD45RA+CCR7+ population from which TemRA cells were excluded. Material: naive CD8+ T cells from PBMCs. This sample's cell subset or site label indicates: CD45RA+CCR7+. The receptors were sampled from a man aged 18 to 29 in good health. Some clones in this sample may be carry-over from other donors' samples.

V usage is TRBV10-3 and J usage is TRBJ1-3; maybe TRBD1 (5 bases). Trimming took 4 bases from V and 2 from J, leaving 12 bases between them. The CDR3 loop spans 15 amino acids. The germline gives CDR1 ENHRY, CDR2 SYGVKD. Here the CDR3 reads CAISAREMPGNTIYF. Here the CDR3 DNA reads TGTGCCATCAGTGCCAGGGAAATGCCTGGAAACACCATATATTTT.

In this sample, this clone turned up once. This rearrangement joins TRBV29-1 to TRBJ2-7; D is uncertain. The CDR3 totals 13 residues. Germline V gene data show CDR1 as SQVTM and CDR2 as ANQGSEA. V was cut by 2 bases and J by 0 bases, with 8 bases left in between. The CDR3 DNA reads as TGCAGCGTTGAACTTGGAGCCTCCTACGAGCAGTACTTC. As protein: CSVELGASYEQYF.

The chain employs TRBV4-2 and TRBJ1-1; maybe TRBD1 (5 bases). The V gene's germline CDR1 is LGHNA and CDR2 YNFKEQ. Trimming stripped 1 base from V and 0 bases from J, with 6 bases between. The CDR3 covers 14 residues. DNA for the CDR3: TGTGCCAGCAGCCAAGCAGGGCTGAACACTGAAGCTTTCTTT. Its protein product is CASSQAGLNTEAFF.

This chain connects TRBV29-1 to TRBJ2-7; TRBD2 aligns across 8 bases. CDR1 and CDR2 (germline): SQVTM, ANQGSEA. Trimming took 7 bases from V and 2 from J; bases not matched to a gene: 10. The CDR3 has 14 amino acids. The DNA for the CDR3 is TGCAGCGCCGCCGGGGGCGGGAGGCCCTACGAGCAGTACTTC. It codes for CSAAGGGRPYEQYF.

This clone is a singleton in its sample. The chain recombines TRBV10-3 with TRBJ1-5; D possibly corresponds to TRBD1 (5 bases). The CDR3 runs to 16 residues. Germline CDR1 and CDR2: ENHRY and SYGVKD. V shed 3 bases and J shed 7 bases, with 19 bases lying between them. CDR3 coding DNA: TGTGCCATCAGTGAAACGGGACGGGGGGGAGGCCAGCCCCAGCATTTT. The encoded protein is CAISETGRGGGQPQHF.

V usage is TRBV27 and J usage is TRBJ2-7; 7 nucleotides agree with TRBD1. Trimming at V came to 5 bases and at J to 3 bases, leaving 13 bases not matched to a gene. This CDR3 is 16 amino acids long. Per the germline V gene, CDR1 is MNHEY and CDR2 is SMNVEV (reference sequence). The CDR3 nucleotides are TGTGCCAGCAGTAACCTCCCTTTAGGGACAGACTACGAGCAGTACTTC. This sequence encodes CASSNLPLGTDYEQYF.

The rearrangement uses TRBV27 and TRBJ2-7; D may be TRBD2 (6 bases). The CDR3 spans 16 residues. Between the trimmed V and J ends, which lost 0 bases and 2 bases, there was a span of 14 bases. From germline, CDR1 is MNHEY and CDR2 SMNVEV (reference sequence). This CDR3 reads CASSLSAGWGAYEQYF. CDR3 nucleotide sequence: TGTGCCAGCAGTTTATCAGCAGGGTGGGGGGCCTACGAGCAGTACTTC.

This sequence joins TRBV1 and TRBJ1-5; the D call of TRBD1 is as the table states it, not checked on the DNA. TRBV1 is an annotated pseudogene. This CDR3 has 17 amino acids. The CDR3 protein is CTSSQRTGGMGNQPQHF. DNA of the CDR3: TGCACCAGCAGCCAGAGGACAGGGGGTATGGGCAATCAGCCCCAGCATTTT.

A remark on this clone: Other DNA sequences in this sample translate to the same CDR3. The chain links TRBV4-1 to TRBJ1-5, with TRBD1 as a possible D gene (6 bases). The CDR3 spans 16 residues. The V end was cut by 0 bases, the J end by 2 bases, with 11 bases between. From germline, CDR1 is MGHRA and CDR2 YSYEKL. The CDR3 loop is CASSQDRGGGNQPQHF. CDR3 DNA sequence: TGCGCCAGCAGCCAAGATCGAGGGGGAGGCAATCAGCCCCAGCATTTT.

In regard to this clone: The sample holds other DNA sequences that translate to the same CDR3. The chain links TRBV7-3 to TRBJ2-1, with D maybe TRBD2 (5 bases). The CDR3 contains 13 residues. Per the germline V gene, CDR1 is SGHTA and CDR2 is FQGTGA. V lost 2 bases to trimming and J lost 6 bases, with 8 bases between them. The CDR3 loop is CASSLGLSNEQFF. The DNA of the CDR3 is TGTGCCAGCAGCTTAGGACTTTCCAATGAGCAGTTCTTC. The whole variable domain, filled in from reference TRBV7-3 and TRBJ2-1, reads GAGVSQTPSNKVTEKGKYVELRCDPISGHTALYWYRQSLGQGPEFLIYFQGTGAADDSGLPNDRFFAVRPEGSVSTLKIQRTERGDSAVYLCASSLGLSNEQFFGPGTRLTVL.

This clone appeared a single time. The chain recombines TRBV9 with TRBJ2-1; 7 bases line up with TRBD2. V lost 1 base, J lost 7 bases, and 8 bases stayed unmatched. The CDR3 has 15 residues. Germline assignment: CDR1 SGDLS and CDR2 YYNGEE. CDR3 DNA: TGTGCCAGCAGCGTATGGGAGGGCCGGGGAAATGAGCAGTTCTTC. Protein: CASSVWEGRGNEQFF.

V usage is TRBV9 and J usage is TRBJ2-3; possibly TRBD2 for D (7 bases). V gave up 4 bases and J gave up 4 bases, with 13 bases separating them. This CDR3 has 14 amino acids. Germline assignment: CDR1 SGDLS and CDR2 YYNGEE. The CDR3 protein is CASSPQGGADTQYF. In DNA, the CDR3 is TGTGCCAGCAGCCCCCAAGGGGGGGCAGATACGCAGTATTTT.

This chain joins TRBV11-2 and TRBJ2-7; 9 bases agree with TRBD1. With V trimmed by 0 bases and J by 6 bases, 9 bases remained unmatched. Per germline, CDR1 SGHAT and CDR2 FQNNGV. The CDR3 loop spans 16 amino acids. CDR3 DNA sequence: TGTGCCAGCAGCTTAGATTGGGGACAGGGAGGGTCCGAGCAGTACTTC. Its protein is CASSLDWGQGGSEQYF.

A single count supports this clone. The chain employs TRBV28 and TRBJ2-3; 7 bases are a match to TRBD1. The CDR3 sequence is 20 residues long. In germline, CDR1 is MDHEN, CDR2 SYDVKM. V was clipped by 6 bases and J by 2 bases; unmatched bases: 23. CDR3 in DNA: TGTGCCAGCAGCTTAAGACAGGGCAGCCCTCTAACCCTTTTCACAGATACGCAGTATTTT. The encoded protein is CASSLRQGSPLTLFTDTQYF.

This clone was found once. The V gene is TRBV27, the J gene TRBJ1-5; no clear D gene. Trimming pared 5 bases from V and 4 bases from J, leaving 15 bases between. CDR3 length equals 15 residues. The germline gives CDR1 MNHEY, CDR2 SMNVEV (reference sequence). The CDR3 region has the DNA TGTGCCAGCAGTCCTCTTGGGGTTGAAAATCAGCCCCAGCATTTT. Amino acids: CASSPLGVENQPQHF.

The chain carries TRBV11-2 and TRBJ2-1; D may be TRBD2 (6 bases). CDR1 SGHAT and CDR2 FQNNGV come from the germline V gene. CDR3 length equals 13 residues. The germline V and J ends were trimmed by 7 bases and 6 bases, with 13 bases remaining between them. CDR3 sequence: CASTYAGFNEQFF. In nucleotides, the CDR3 is TGTGCCAGCACCTACGCGGGGTTCAATGAGCAGTTCTTC. Variable domain in full (rest from reference TRBV11-2 and TRBJ2-1): EAGVAQSPRYKIIEKRQSVAFWCNPISGHATLYWYQQILGQGPKLLIQFQNNGVVDDSQLPKDRFSAERLKGVDSTLKIQPAKLEDSAVYLCASTYAGFNEQFFGPGTRLTVL.

The rearrangement links TRBV4-2 to TRBJ1-3; no clear D. Per germline, CDR1 LGHNA and CDR2 YNFKEQ. V was shortened by 6 bases and J by 4 bases, with 16 bases between the two germline ends. The CDR3 is made up of 15 amino acids. Here the CDR3 reads CASSNSIMFGNTIYF. The CDR3 nucleotides read TGTGCCAGCAGTAACAGTATAATGTTCGGAAACACCATATATTTT.

The CDR3 loop is CASSTRDEETQYF. CDR3 nucleotide sequence: TGTGCCAGCAGCACCCGGGATGAGGAGACCCAGTACTTC. This chain joins TRBV9 and TRBJ2-5; D possibly corresponds to TRBD2 (5 bases). The CDR3 spans 13 residues. Germline V gene data show CDR1 as SGDLS and CDR2 as YYNGEE. The ends were cut back, 4 bases at V and 5 bases at J, with 12 bases in the middle.

The chain employs TRBV28 and TRBJ2-7; TRBD1 might be the D (7 bases). V gave up 7 bases and J gave up 6 bases, with 13 bases separating them. The V gene's germline CDR1 is MDHEN and CDR2 SYDVKM. This CDR3 comprises 12 residues. The CDR3 is CASNHRGGEQYF. The CDR3 DNA is TGTGCCAGCAACCACAGGGGAGGCGAGCAGTACTTC.

V gene TRBV7-3 combines with J gene TRBJ1-1, with D perhaps matching TRBD1 (5 bases). Germline CDR1 reads SGHTA; CDR2 reads FQGTGA. V was pared by 5 bases and J by 5 bases, with 18 bases between. CDR3 length: 15 amino acids. CDR3 in DNA: TGTGCCAGCAGCCCGAATGGGGCGGGCAGGACTGAAGCTTTCTTT. The encoded protein is CASSPNGAGRTEAFF. Variable domain in full (rest from reference TRBV7-3 and TRBJ1-1): GAGVSQTPSNKVTEKGKYVELRCDPISGHTALYWYRQSLGQGPEFLIYFQGTGAADDSGLPNDRFFAVRPEGSVSTLKIQRTERGDSAVYLCASSPNGAGRTEAFFGQGTRLTVV.

The rearrangement uses TRBV7-8 and TRBJ2-3, with 7 nucleotides matching TRBD2. The CDR3 totals 18 residues. The germline gives CDR1 SGHVS, CDR2 FQNEAQ. V was pared by 1 base and J by 0 bases, with 10 bases of the junction left unmatched. CDR3 DNA: TGTGCCAGCAGCTTAGAATGGGCTAGCGGACATAGCACAGATACGCAGTATTTT. Amino acid sequence: CASSLEWASGHSTDTQYF.

Regarding this clone: The sample has other DNA sequences that encode this CDR3 too. V and J are TRBV9 and TRBJ2-7, with 10 bases matching TRBD1. Germline CDR1 SGDLS, CDR2 YYNGEE. The V gene end was trimmed by 0 bases and the J gene end by 4 bases; junction bases not matched to a gene: 4. The CDR3 totals 15 residues. This chain's CDR3 is CASSVVGTGDYEQYF. In nucleotides, the CDR3 is TGTGCCAGCAGCGTAGTAGGGACAGGGGATTACGAGCAGTACTTC.

This chain joins TRBV7-6 and TRBJ1-3; D not resolved. Germline loops: CDR1 SGHVS, CDR2 FNYEAQ. The V gene lost 5 bases and the J gene lost 0 bases, with 14 bases spanning the gap. The CDR3 covers 16 residues. The CDR3: CASSTRDGLSGNTIYF. CDR3 nucleotide sequence: TGTGCCAGCAGCACCCGTGACGGACTCTCTGGAAACACCATATATTTT.